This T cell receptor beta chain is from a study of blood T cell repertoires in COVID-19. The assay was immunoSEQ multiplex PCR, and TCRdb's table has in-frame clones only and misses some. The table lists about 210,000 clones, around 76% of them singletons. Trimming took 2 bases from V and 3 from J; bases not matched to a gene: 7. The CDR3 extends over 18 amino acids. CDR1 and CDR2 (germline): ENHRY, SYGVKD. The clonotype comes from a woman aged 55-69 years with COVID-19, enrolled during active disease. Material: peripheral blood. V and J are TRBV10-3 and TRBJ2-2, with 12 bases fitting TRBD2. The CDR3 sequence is CAISEGLAGGLDTGELFF. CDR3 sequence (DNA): TGTGCCATCAGTGAGGGGCTAGCGGGGGGGCTCGACACCGGGGAGCTGTTTTTT.